This T cell receptor beta chain derives from a study of T-cell reconstitution after alpha-beta-depleted transplantation in children. This CDR3 spans 15 amino acids. V was pared by 4 bases and J by 3 bases, with 13 bases between. CDR1 and CDR2 from the germline V gene are MDHEN and SYDVKM. TCRbeta library preparation incorporated unique molecular identifiers. MiXCR was run by TCRdb on the PCR reads, yielding one entry per CDR3 protein. The sample holds some 500,000 distinct CDR3 sequences, about 31% seen once. This chain uses TRBV28 with TRBJ2-1; D may be TRBD1 (6 bases). Sequencing was performed on PBMCs from the stem cell graft donor, taken from the stem cell graft. The receptor was isolated from a human donor who donated a stem cell graft to a child with aplastic anemia. The CDR3 region is CASSYRDPGYNEQFF. CDR3 DNA sequence: TGTGCCAGCAGTTACAGGGATCCCGGCTACAATGAGCAGTTCTTC.